Listed below are T cell receptor beta chains from one sample, sequenced in a study of blood T cell repertoires in COVID-19. Sequencing was performed with immunoSEQ multiplex PCR; in TCRdb, only in-frame clones are kept and a portion is missing. The sample holds about 380,000 clones, more than 75% seen once. Specimen: PBMCs or T cells enriched from blood (not recorded which). The source is a young woman who had recovered from COVID-19. The CDR3 runs from the conserved cysteine through the conserved F or W. D genes are given only for firm matches. Not every row has a clone size; where given, it reads once, few, many or a size class.

cdr3_aa cdr3_nt v_call clone_size j_call d_call
CATSRGRQVVETQYF TGTGCCACCAGCAGAGGACGGCAGGTCGTAGAGACCCAGTACTTC TRBV15 . TRBJ2-5 .
CASHREGVDWYGYTF TGTGCCAGCCACAGGGAAGGGGTGGATTGGTATGGCTACACCTTC TRBV2 . TRBJ1-2 .
CASSAQDYGYTF TGTGCCAGCAGCGCACAAGACTATGGCTACACCTTC TRBV5-6 . TRBJ1-2 .
CASTPGLIRPQHF TGTGCCAGTACTCCGGGACTTATCAGGCCCCAGCATTTT TRBV19 . TRBJ1-5 .
CASSLQGSETQYF TGCGCCAGCAGCTTACAGGGATCGGAGACCCAGTACTTC TRBV5-1 . TRBJ2-5 .
CAWSVGGSYNEQFF TGTGCCTGGAGTGTGGGGGGCTCCTACAATGAGCAGTTCTTC TRBV30 . TRBJ2-1 .
CASSLTEDRAFGDTQYF TGTGCCAGCAGCTTAACCGAGGACAGGGCTTTTGGAGATACGCAGTATTTT TRBV5-6 . TRBJ2-3 TRBD1
CASIEDRGIFSGTEAFF TGTGCCAGCATCGAGGACAGGGGGATATTTAGCGGCACTGAAGCTTTCTTT TRBV5-8 . TRBJ1-1 TRBD1
CASSTAFGSYEQYF TGTGCCAGCTCCACTGCCTTTGGCTCCTACGAGCAGTACTTC TRBV5-4 once TRBJ2-7 .
CASSSYLSETQYF TGTGCCAGCAGCTCGTATTTGTCAGAGACCCAGTACTTC TRBV7-9 . TRBJ2-5 .
CASSNRAYEQYF TGTGCCAGCAGTAACAGGGCCTACGAGCAGTACTTC TRBV27 once TRBJ2-7 .
CSVEERGGQPQHF TGCAGCGTTGAAGAGAGGGGAGGTCAGCCCCAGCATTTT TRBV29-1 . TRBJ1-5 .
CAWKIGGSEQYF TGTGCCTGGAAGATAGGGGGCTCCGAGCAGTACTTC TRBV30 . TRBJ2-7 TRBD1
CASSSGGPQETQYF TGTGCCAGCAGCTCAGGCGGGCCCCAAGAGACCCAGTACTTC TRBV11-3 . TRBJ2-5 .
CASSINGRVSSSYEQYF TGTGCCAGTAGTATAAATGGGCGAGTCTCAAGCTCCTACGAGCAGTACTTC TRBV19 . TRBJ2-7 .
CASSYSMEALEQFF TGTGCCAGCAGTTACTCGATGGAGGCGCTTGAGCAGTTCTTC TRBV6-5 once TRBJ2-1 .
CASSLGQGRTEAFF TGTGCCAGCTCTCTCGGACAGGGTCGGACTGAAGCTTTCTTT TRBV18 . TRBJ1-1 TRBD1
CATSREALYYEQYF TGTGCCACCAGCAGAGAGGCTTTATACTACGAGCAGTACTTC TRBV15 . TRBJ2-7 .
CASNPGGPNQPQHF TGTGCCAGCAACCCAGGGGGACCGAATCAGCCCCAGCATTTT TRBV7-8 . TRBJ1-5 TRBD1
CASSPTSGSGGETQYF TGTGCCAGCAGTCCCACTAGCGGGTCCGGCGGGGAGACCCAGTACTTC TRBV3-1/TRBV3-2 once TRBJ2-5 TRBD2
CASSLVTPSTDTQYF TGTGCCAGCAGCTTAGTCACTCCTTCCACAGATACGCAGTATTTT TRBV7-9 . TRBJ2-3 .
CASSERTGITGELFF TGTGCCAGCAGTGAAAGGACAGGCATCACCGGGGAGCTGTTTTTT TRBV6-1 . TRBJ2-2 TRBD1